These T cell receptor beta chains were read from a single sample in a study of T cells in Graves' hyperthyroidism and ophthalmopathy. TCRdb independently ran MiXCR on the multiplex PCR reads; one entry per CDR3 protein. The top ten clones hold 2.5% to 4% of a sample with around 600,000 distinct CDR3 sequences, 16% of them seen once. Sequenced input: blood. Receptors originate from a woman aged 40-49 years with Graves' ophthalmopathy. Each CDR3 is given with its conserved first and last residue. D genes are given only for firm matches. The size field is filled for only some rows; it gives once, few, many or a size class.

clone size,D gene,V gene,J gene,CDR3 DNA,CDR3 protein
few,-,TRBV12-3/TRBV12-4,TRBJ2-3,TGTGCCAGCACCCCGGAGGGAGATACGCAGTATTTT,CASTPEGDTQYF
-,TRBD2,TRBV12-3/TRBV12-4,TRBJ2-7,TGTGCCAGCAGGTTTCATGCGGGAGGGTCCTACGAGCAGTACTTC,CASRFHAGGSYEQYF
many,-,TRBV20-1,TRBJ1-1,TGCAGTGCTATTGGTAACACTGAAGCTTTCTTT,CSAIGNTEAFF
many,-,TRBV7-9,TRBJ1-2,TGTGCCAGCAGCTTATACAGGGAGAACTATGGCTACACCTTC,CASSLYRENYGYTF
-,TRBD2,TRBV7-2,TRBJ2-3,TGTGCCAGCAGCTTTACCCGGGGGGACGGACCATTCGCAGATACGCAGTATTTT,CASSFTRGDGPFADTQYF
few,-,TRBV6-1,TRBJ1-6,TGTGCCAGCAGTGAATGGAACAGCCTTAATTCACCCCTCCACTTT,CASSEWNSLNSPLHF
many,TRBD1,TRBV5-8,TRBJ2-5,TGTGCCAGCAGCTTGGGGGACAGGGGGAAAGAGACCCAGTACTTC,CASSLGDRGKETQYF
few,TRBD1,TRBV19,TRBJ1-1,TGTGCCAGTGATGATGCGGGACAGGGGGGCACTGAAGCTTTCTTT,CASDDAGQGGTEAFF
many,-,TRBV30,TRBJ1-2,TGTGCCTGGGCTGCGATCGCAGGGAAGGGCTACACCTTC,CAWAAIAGKGYTF
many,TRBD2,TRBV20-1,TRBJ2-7,TGCAGTGCTAGGTTGCGACTAGCGGGAGACTACGAGCAGTACTTC,CSARLRLAGDYEQYF
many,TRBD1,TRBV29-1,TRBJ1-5,TGCAGCGTCCTTGAGGACAGGAATAGCAATCAGCCCCAGCATTTT,CSVLEDRNSNQPQHF
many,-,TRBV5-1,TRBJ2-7,TGCGCCAGCAGCTTGGGAGGGGCTCTCATCGACGAGCAGTACTTC,CASSLGGALIDEQYF
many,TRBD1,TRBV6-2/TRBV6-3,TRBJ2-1,TGTGCCAGCAGTTGGGACAGAATAGACAATGAGCAGTTCTTC,CASSWDRIDNEQFF
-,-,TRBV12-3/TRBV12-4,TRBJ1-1,TGTGCCAGCAGTTTAATCGGCGAGGGGGACACTGAAGCTTTCTTT,CASSLIGEGDTEAFF
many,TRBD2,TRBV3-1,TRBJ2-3,TGTGCCAGCAGCCAGGCTTACGGGGGGAACACAGATACGCAGTATTTT,CASSQAYGGNTDTQYF
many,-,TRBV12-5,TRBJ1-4,TGTGCTAGTGGCCGACTACTCCACCAACGAGAGAGGGATGAAAAACTGTTTTTT,CASGRLLHQRERDEKLFF
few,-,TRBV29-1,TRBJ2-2,TGCAGCGTGTGGGCAGAGTACACCGGGGAGCTGTTTTTT,CSVWAEYTGELFF
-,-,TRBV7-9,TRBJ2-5,TGTGCCAGCAGCTTTATGGGAGGAAACCAAGAGACCCAGTACTTC,CASSFMGGNQETQYF
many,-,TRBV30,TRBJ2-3,TGTGCCTGGAGTTACGGGGGCACAGATACGCAGTATTTT,CAWSYGGTDTQYF
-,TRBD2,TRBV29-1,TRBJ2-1,TGCAGCGTCAGAGGGGTGGCTAGCGGGACTTTCGGCAATGAGCAGTTCTTC,CSVRGVASGTFGNEQFF
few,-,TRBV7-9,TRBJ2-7,TGTGCCAGCAGCTCGTGGTCCCCAGAGAGCTCCTACGAGCAGTACTTC,CASSSWSPESSYEQYF
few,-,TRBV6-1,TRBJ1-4,TGTGCCAGCAGCGCTACAGGGATGGTGAAACTGTTTTTT,CASSATGMVKLFF
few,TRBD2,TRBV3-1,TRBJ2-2,TGTGCCAGCAGCCTGACTAGCGGGGGGGCCGGGGAGCTGTTTTTT,CASSLTSGGAGELFF
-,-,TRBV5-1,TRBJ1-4,TGCGCCAGCAGCCCTACACCGGGGGAAGTGGAAAAACTGTTTTTT,CASSPTPGEVEKLFF
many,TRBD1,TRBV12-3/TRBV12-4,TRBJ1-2,TGTGCCAGCAGCCACGACAGGGGGGAGGGCTACACCTTC,CASSHDRGEGYTF
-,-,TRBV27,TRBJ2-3,TGTGCCAGCAGTTCCCGACTACCCGGAACAGATACGCAGTATTTT,CASSSRLPGTDTQYF
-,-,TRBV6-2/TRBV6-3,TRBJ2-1,TGTGCCAGCAGCCAAGTTCCGATGGGTGAGCGGTACTTC,CASSQVPMGERYF
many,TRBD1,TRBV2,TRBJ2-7,TGTGCCAGCAGCAGGACAGGGCTTTACTACGAGCAGTACTTC,CASSRTGLYYEQYF
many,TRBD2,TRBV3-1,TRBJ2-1,TGTGCCAGCAGCCGGGGACTAGCGGGTTACAATGAGCAGTTCTTC,CASSRGLAGYNEQFF
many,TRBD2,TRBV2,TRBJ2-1,TGTGCCAGCAGTCTTTTAGGGACTAGCCACGGTGAGCAGTTCTTC,CASSLLGTSHGEQFF
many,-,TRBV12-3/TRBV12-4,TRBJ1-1,TGTGCCAGCAGTTTTCGGCAGAGAATGAACACTGAAGCTTTCTTT,CASSFRQRMNTEAFF
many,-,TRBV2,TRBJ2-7,TGTGCCAGCAGTGCGGAGGGTTCCTACGAGCAGTACTTC,CASSAEGSYEQYF
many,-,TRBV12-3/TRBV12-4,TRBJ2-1,TGTGCCAGCACCCTGTGGGGGAGCTCCTACAATGAGCAGTTCTTC,CASTLWGSSYNEQFF
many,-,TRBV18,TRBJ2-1,TGTGCCAGCTCACCGGGTGCAGAGAGCAATGAGCAGTTCTTC,CASSPGAESNEQFF
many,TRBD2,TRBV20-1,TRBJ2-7,TGCAGTGGGTCGTACTCTCGGACTAGAGGCCACGAGCAGTACTTC,CSGSYSRTRGHEQYF
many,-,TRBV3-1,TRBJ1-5,TGTGCCAGCAGCCGCCGGGGGAACAATCAGCCCCAGCATTTT,CASSRRGNNQPQHF
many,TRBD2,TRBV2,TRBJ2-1,TGTGCCAGCACTATTACTAGCGGGATGACTGTTCAGTTCTTC,CASTITSGMTVQFF
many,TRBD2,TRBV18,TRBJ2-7,TGTGCCAGCTCACCAGTAGCGGGGGGCTCCGAGCAGTACTTC,CASSPVAGGSEQYF
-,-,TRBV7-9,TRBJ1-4,TGTGCCAGCAGCGTCAAAGGGACAATTAATGAAAAACTGTTTTTT,CASSVKGTINEKLFF
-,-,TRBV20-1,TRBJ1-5,TGCAGTGCTAGTTCAGGGCTCGATCAGCCCCAGCATTTT,CSASSGLDQPQHF
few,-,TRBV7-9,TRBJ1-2,TGTGCCAGCAGCTCCCCCCTCGGGCAGCTAGGCGGCTACACCTTC,CASSSPLGQLGGYTF
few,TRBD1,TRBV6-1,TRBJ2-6,TGTGCCAGCAGTCCGGGACAGGGGACCAACGTCCTGACTTTC,CASSPGQGTNVLTF
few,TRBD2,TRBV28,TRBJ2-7,TGTGCCAGCAGGTCGAGCGGGGGCCTGGCCGAGCAGTACTTC,CASRSSGGLAEQYF
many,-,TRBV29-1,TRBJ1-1,TGCAGCGTTCGGCGCCCAATGGGGACTGAAGCTTTCTTT,CSVRRPMGTEAFF
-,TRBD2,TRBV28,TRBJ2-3,TGTGCCAGCAGTTCGATAGCGGGAGGGATTTTTCTCATTAGGTATTTT,CASSSIAGGIFLIRYF
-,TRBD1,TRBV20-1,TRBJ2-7,TGCAGTGCTAGAGGGACAGGGGGCGTCTACGAGCAGTACTTC,CSARGTGGVYEQYF
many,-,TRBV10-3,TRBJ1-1,TGTGCCATCGGGGAAGGGGGGTTGTCTGAAGCTTTCTTT,CAIGEGGLSEAFF
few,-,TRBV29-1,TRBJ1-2,TGCAGCATCTACAGGGACTTCTATGGCTACACCTTC,CSIYRDFYGYTF
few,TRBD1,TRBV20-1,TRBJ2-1,TGCAGTGCTCAAGGGACAGCCTACAATGAGCAGTTCTTC,CSAQGTAYNEQFF
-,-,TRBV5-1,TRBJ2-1,TGCGCCAGCAGCTTGGCGGCGGGAAACATGGAGCAGTTCTTC,CASSLAAGNMEQFF
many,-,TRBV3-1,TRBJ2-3,TGTGCCAGCAGCCATGAATTAACAGATACGCAGTATTTT,CASSHELTDTQYF